The rows below give T cell receptor beta chains drawn from one sample of a study of blood T cell repertoires in COVID-19. TCRdb keeps only in-frame clones here, not all; method: immunoSEQ multiplex PCR. Altogether 200,000 to 300,000 clones are present, roughly nine tenths being singletons, with the ten largest covering 5.5% to 6.5%. Sequencing was carried out using peripheral blood. These receptors originate from a man between 60 and 75 years old with acute or convalescent COVID-19. The CDR3 runs from the conserved cysteine through the conserved F or W. D genes are given only for firm matches. Only part of the rows carry a size: once, few, many, or a class if the clone is expanded.

NA TRBJ2-7 TRBV7-2 TRBD1 CASSSSTGDFNYEQYF TGTGCCAGCAGCTCTTCCACAGGGGATTTTAATTACGAGCAGTACTTC
NA TRBJ2-1 TRBV28 NA CASGTGSSYNEQFF TGTGCCAGCGGAACAGGGAGCTCCTACAATGAGCAGTTCTTC
NA TRBJ1-6 TRBV6-6 NA CASTAGGSPLHF TGTGCCAGCACCGCCGGGGGATCACCCCTCCACTTT
NA TRBJ2-2 TRBV10-3 NA CAINSAGVTGELFF TGTGCCATCAATTCGGCAGGGGTCACCGGGGAGCTGTTTTTT
few TRBJ2-1 TRBV5-4 TRBD2 CASSTGGGSYNEQFF TGTGCCAGCAGCACCGGCGGCGGGAGCTACAATGAGCAGTTCTTC
NA TRBJ2-5 TRBV19 NA CASSPERRNPVETQYF TGTGCCAGTAGTCCCGAGAGAAGAAACCCTGTAGAGACCCAGTACTTC
NA TRBJ2-7 TRBV30 NA CAWSNRVSYEQYF TGTGCCTGGAGTAACCGGGTCTCCTACGAGCAGTACTTC
NA TRBJ1-5 TRBV28 TRBD1 CASKAGQGIRQPQHF TGTGCCAGCAAAGCGGGACAGGGGATTCGTCAGCCCCAGCATTTT
NA TRBJ2-5 TRBV6-2/TRBV6-3 TRBD1 CASSRPSGTGEETQYF TGTGCCAGCAGTCGCCCGTCCGGGACAGGGGAGGAGACCCAGTACTTC
NA TRBJ1-2 TRBV18 TRBD1 CASSPPEEDRVYGYTF TGTGCCAGCTCACCCCCGGAAGAGGACAGGGTCTATGGCTACACCTTC
NA TRBJ2-3 TRBV5-6 NA CASSPGHYPTRDTQYF TGTGCCAGCAGCCCGGGACACTACCCAACTCGAGATACGCAGTATTTT
few TRBJ1-2 TRBV5-1 NA CASSAGRGYGYTF TGCGCCAGCTCCGCAGGTCGGGGCTATGGCTACACCTTC
NA TRBJ2-7 TRBV7-2 TRBD2 CASSLVGSGLHEQYF TGTGCCAGCAGCTTAGTGGGTAGCGGGTTACACGAGCAGTACTTC
NA TRBJ1-1 TRBV3-1/TRBV3-2 NA CASSRGGTEAFF TGTGCCAGCTCCCGAGGGGGAACTGAAGCTTTCTTT
few TRBJ1-4 TRBV28 TRBD1 CASSNRQGANEKLFF TGTGCCAGCAGCAACAGACAGGGGGCGAATGAAAAACTGTTTTTT
NA TRBJ1-6 TRBV5-1 TRBD1 CASSLEGATTPLHF TGCGCCAGCAGCTTAGAGGGGGCAACGACACCCCTCCACTTT
NA TRBJ1-2 TRBV1 NA CIRADTGGCGYTF TGCATCAGAGCGGATACAGGGGGCTGTGGCTACACCTTC
few TRBJ2-2 TRBV7-6 NA CASRYGTGGELFF TGTGCCAGCAGATACGGGACTGGCGGGGAGCTGTTTTTT
NA TRBJ1-1 TRBV5-1 NA CASSLLRQGGGKAFF TGCGCCAGCAGCTTGTTGCGTCAGGGCGGCGGAAAAGCTTTCTTT
NA TRBJ1-2 TRBV9 TRBD1 CASSAWREDRNHNYGYTF TGTGCCAGCAGCGCGTGGAGGGAGGACAGGAATCATAACTATGGCTACACCTTC
NA TRBJ2-3 TRBV24-1 TRBD2 CATSDRGAGGPDTDTQYF TGTGCCACCAGTGACCGTGGGGCGGGAGGGCCGGACACAGATACGCAGTATTTT